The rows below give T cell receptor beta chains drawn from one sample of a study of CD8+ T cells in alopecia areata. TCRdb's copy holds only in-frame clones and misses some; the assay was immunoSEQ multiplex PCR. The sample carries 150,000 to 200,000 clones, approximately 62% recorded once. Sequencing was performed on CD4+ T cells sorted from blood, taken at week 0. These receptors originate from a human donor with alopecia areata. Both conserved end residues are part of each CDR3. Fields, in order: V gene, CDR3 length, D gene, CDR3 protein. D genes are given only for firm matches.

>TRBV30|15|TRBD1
CAWSPGQGGTGELFF
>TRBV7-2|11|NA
CASSQADKAFF
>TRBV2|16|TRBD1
CASSDSRDRGNQPQHF
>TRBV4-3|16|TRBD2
CASSQETAGGFNEQFF
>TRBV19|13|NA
CASSIQGNYGYTF
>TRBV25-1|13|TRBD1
CASTDRGYNEQFF
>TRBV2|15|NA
CASSGRTSSYNEQFF
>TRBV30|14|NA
CAWSAQHVGYEQFF
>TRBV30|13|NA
CAWSVSGVYGYTF
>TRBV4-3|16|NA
CASSQEGRFGAYEQFF
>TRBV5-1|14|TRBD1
CASSAGGTGNEQFF
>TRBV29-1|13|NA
CSVSQGRNTEAFF
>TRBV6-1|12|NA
CASTRTYTEAFF
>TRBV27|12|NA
CASSYNRDEQYF
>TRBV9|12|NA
CASSNRDAGYTF
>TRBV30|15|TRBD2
CAWTRTSGGADTQYF
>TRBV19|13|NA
CASSRQVGGKLFF
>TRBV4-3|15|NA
CASSRHRLGESEQFF
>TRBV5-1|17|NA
CASSLAEGVGDNSPLHF
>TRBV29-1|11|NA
CSGGDTGELFF
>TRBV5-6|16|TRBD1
CASSSTDRGSYNEQFF
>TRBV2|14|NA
CASSIRQVAETQYF
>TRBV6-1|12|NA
CASSEANYEQYF
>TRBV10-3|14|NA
CAINQKGRVSEQFF
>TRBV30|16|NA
CACPTLHSPNTGELFF
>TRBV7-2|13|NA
CASSPREGYEQYF
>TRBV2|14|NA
CASSAGITNYGYTF
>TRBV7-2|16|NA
CASSLDRVRVDYEQYF
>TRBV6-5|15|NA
CASSYSSQDSYEQYF
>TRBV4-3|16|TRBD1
CASSQGSTGGSYGYTF
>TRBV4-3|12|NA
CASSQDVGEQYF
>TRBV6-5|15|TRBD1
CASSPGQGAGEKLFF
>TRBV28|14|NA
CASTTASNTGELFF
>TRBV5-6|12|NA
CASSLGQYEQYF
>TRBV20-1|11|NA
CSASDSYGYTF
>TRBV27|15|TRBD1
CASSLSGTGLSGYTF
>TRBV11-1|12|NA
CASSLGRDGYTF
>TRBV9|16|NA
CASSASWAGKTDTQYF
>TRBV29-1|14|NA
CSAIWTLLDTEAFF
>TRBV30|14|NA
CAWRAGPSNSPLHF
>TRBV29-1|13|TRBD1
CSALDRVNYGYTF
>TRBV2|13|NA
CASRTGGNEKLFF
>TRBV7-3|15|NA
CASSLRGLNGETQYF
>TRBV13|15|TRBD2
CASGYKRGGTDTQYF
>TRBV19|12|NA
CASTIGNQPQHF
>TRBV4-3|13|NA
CASSQDSTYGYTF
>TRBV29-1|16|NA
CSVAPFHREDSYEQYF
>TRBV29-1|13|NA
CSVVEGGTDTQYF
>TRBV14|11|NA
CASSLGYEQYF
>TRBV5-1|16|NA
CASSSREDKPAYEQYF